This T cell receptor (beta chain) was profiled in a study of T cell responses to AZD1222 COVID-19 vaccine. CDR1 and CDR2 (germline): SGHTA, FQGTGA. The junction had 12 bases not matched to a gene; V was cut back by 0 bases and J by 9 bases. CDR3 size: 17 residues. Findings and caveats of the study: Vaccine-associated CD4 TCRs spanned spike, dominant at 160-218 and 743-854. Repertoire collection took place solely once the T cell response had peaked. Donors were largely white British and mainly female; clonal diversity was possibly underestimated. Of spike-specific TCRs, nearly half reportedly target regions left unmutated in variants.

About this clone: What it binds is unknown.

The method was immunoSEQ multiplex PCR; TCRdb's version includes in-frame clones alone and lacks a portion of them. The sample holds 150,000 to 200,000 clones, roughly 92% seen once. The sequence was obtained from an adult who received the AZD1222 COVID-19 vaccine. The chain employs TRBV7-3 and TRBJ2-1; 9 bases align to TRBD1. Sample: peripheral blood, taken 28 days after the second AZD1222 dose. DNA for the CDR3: TGTGCCAGCAGCTTAACCGGGACAGGGCCTCCGTTGGGTGAGCAGTTCTTC. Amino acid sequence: CASSLTGTGPPLGEQFF.